The present T cell receptor beta chain was sequenced within a study of T cells in Graves' hyperthyroidism and ophthalmopathy. The length of the CDR3 is 14 residues. Per germline, CDR1 WNHNN and CDR2 SYGVQD (reference sequence). The V gene lost 9 bases and the J gene lost 5 bases, with 18 bases spanning the gap. Findings of the study overall: Most clonotypes expanded in thyroid above 0.001 were likewise present in blood.

TCR beta CDR3 region amplification was performed from RNA transcripts. The TCR CDR3 first-round RT-PCR relied on the HTBI primer set. Via MiXCR, TCRdb re-called the multiplex PCR reads, giving one row per CDR3 protein. Here the sample spans 300,000 to 500,000 distinct CDR3 sequences, roughly 13% being singletons. This clonotype has ten or more counts. Its specificity is not known. Enrolled ophthalmopathy patients presented with a Clinical Activity Score of at least 3, a NOSPECS grade of at least 4, and disease duration under 3 months. A patient was excluded if there was uncontrolled infection, other autoimmune disease, pregnancy or lactation.

This receptor was obtained from a man between 45 and 60 years old with Graves' ophthalmopathy. The specimen was blood. The V gene is TRBV10-1, the J gene TRBJ2-3; D could derive from TRBD1 or TRBD2 (5 bases each). The CDR3 nucleotides are TGCGCCAGTTCGATCCCGACAGAGGGAGATACGCAGTATTTT. This encodes CASSIPTEGDTQYF.